The 27 T cell receptor beta chains listed next were all sequenced from one sample in a study of blood T cell repertoires in COVID-19. Sequencing used immunoSEQ multiplex PCR; TCRdb keeps in-frame clones, though not all of them. The sample contains tens of thousands of clones, approximately 86% of which appear only once. Sequencing was carried out using peripheral blood. These receptor sequences come from a human donor with active COVID-19. The donor label of this sample is uncertain.

The chain recombines TRBV11-2 with TRBJ2-1; possible D gene TRBD2, 6 bases. The CDR3 has 15 amino acids. CDR1 is SGHAT and CDR2 is FQNNGV in the germline V gene. V was cut by 5 bases and J by 3 bases, with 14 bases left in between. For the CDR3, the DNA is TGTGCCAGCAGCCTGGGAGGTTCTTACTACAATGAGCAGTTCTTC. This gives the protein CASSLGGSYYNEQFF.

The V call is TRBV12-3 or TRBV12-4, the J call TRBJ2-5, with unresolved D. The CDR3 sequence is 12 residues long. The V and J ends lost 5 bases and 7 bases respectively, with 11 bases between them. The CDR3 region has the DNA TGTGCCAGCAGTCCTCGGTACGGGACCCAGTACTTC. As protein: CASSPRYGTQYF.

This rearrangement joins TRBV5-1 to TRBJ2-2, with 11 bases fitting TRBD2. The CDR3 is made up of 17 amino acids. Germline CDR1 and CDR2: SGHRS and YFSETQ. Losses at the gene ends were 4 bases for V and 5 bases for J; bases not matched to a gene: 10. The DNA for the CDR3 is TGCGCCAGCAGCCGATCAAAAAGACTAGCGGGAACCGGGGAGCTGTTTTTT. This sequence encodes CASSRSKRLAGTGELFF.

The rearrangement uses TRBV2 and TRBJ1-4, with D uncertain. Germline V gene sequence: CDR1 SNHLY, CDR2 FYNNEI. CDR3 length equals 13 residues. Trimming took 8 bases from V and 8 from J, leaving 15 bases between them. In DNA form, the CDR3 reads TGTGCCAGCGGAGAGGAAGTACAAGAAAAACTGTTTTTT. Its translation is CASGEEVQEKLFF. The entire variable domain, with the rest obtained from reference TRBV2 and TRBJ1-4, is as follows: EPEVTQTPSHQVTQMGQEVILRCVPISNHLYFYWYRQILGQKVEFLVSFYNNEISEKSEIFDDQFSVERPDGSNFTLKIRSTKLEDSAMYFCASGEEVQEKLFFGSGTQLSVL.

The chain uses TRBV7-8 and TRBJ2-2, with a possible D match to TRBD1 (5 bases). Germline CDR1 is SGHVS and CDR2 is FQNEAQ. The CDR3 is 15 amino acids. The V and J ends lost 0 bases and 4 bases respectively, with 9 bases between them. This CDR3 reads CASSLAQGGTGELFF. The CDR3 DNA reads as TGTGCCAGCAGCTTAGCGCAGGGTGGCACCGGGGAGCTGTTTTTT.

V usage is TRBV6-2 or TRBV6-3 and J usage is TRBJ2-5; maybe TRBD2 (5 bases). CDR3 length: 13 residues. Germline V gene lookup returns CDR1 MNHEY and CDR2 SVGEGT. Trimming took off 2 bases at V and 2 bases at J, with 6 bases between the two ends. The CDR3 region is CASSYREQETQYF. The CDR3 coding sequence is TGTGCCAGCAGTTACAGGGAGCAAGAGACCCAGTACTTC.

The gene calls are TRBV6-5 and TRBJ1-2; the match to TRBD1 covers 9 bases. The germline gives CDR1 MNHEY, CDR2 SVGAGI. This CDR3 is built from 14 residues. Germline trimming cut 8 bases from V and 6 bases from J; bases unmatched to any gene: 10. The CDR3 reads CASGAPGQGNGYTF. The CDR3 DNA reads as TGTGCCAGCGGGGCCCCGGGACAGGGAAATGGCTACACCTTC.

This sequence joins TRBV3-1 (or the pseudogene TRBV3-2) and TRBJ1-5; no reliable D call. The germline gives CDR1 LGHDT, CDR2 YNNKEL (reference sequence). Trimming stripped 1 base from V and 2 bases from J, with 9 bases between. The CDR3 runs 15 residues. The CDR3 nucleotides read TGTGCCAGCAGCCAAGTTGTGCAGGGCAATCAGCCCCAGCATTTT. This codes for CASSQVVQGNQPQHF.

This chain connects TRBV29-1 to TRBJ2-7, with D unclear. This CDR3 region has 12 residues. V lost 4 bases, J lost 0 bases, and 7 bases lay in between. Germline CDR1 is SQVTM and CDR2 is ANQGSEA. The CDR3 here is CSVVMSSYEQYF. CDR3 coding DNA: TGCAGCGTTGTGATGAGCTCCTACGAGCAGTACTTC.

J is TRBJ1-3 and V is TRBV6-5; D perhaps matches TRBD1 (6 bases). The CDR3 covers 13 residues. Trimming removed 11 bases from V and 0 bases from J, with 11 bases in between. Germline V gene data show CDR1 as MNHEY and CDR2 as SVGAGI. The CDR3 sequence is CAAGAVSGNTIYF. In DNA form, the CDR3 reads TGTGCCGCAGGGGCAGTCTCTGGAAACACCATATATTTT.

The rearrangement joins TRBV5-1 to TRBJ2-3; 8 bases line up with TRBD2. Germline V gene sequence: CDR1 SGHRS, CDR2 YFSETQ. This CDR3 is 14 amino acids long. After removal of 1 base from V and 7 bases from J, the junction contained 5 bases not matched to a gene. DNA of the CDR3: TGCGCCAGCAGCTTGCCTAGCGGGCGGAATACGCAGTATTTT. This sequence encodes CASSLPSGRNTQYF.

This clone was recorded once. The chain combines TRBV27 with TRBJ1-2, with a possible D match to TRBD1 (5 bases). The CDR3 runs to 14 residues. The V gene's germline CDR1 is MNHEY and CDR2 SMNVEV (reference sequence). V dropped 5 bases and J dropped 4 bases, with 14 bases sitting between them. In DNA, the CDR3 is TGTGCCAGCAGTCCGACCGGGGGGACCTATGGCTACACCTTC. It is translated as CASSPTGGTYGYTF.

The chain employs TRBV6-5 and TRBJ1-5, with 8 nucleotides matching TRBD1. This CDR3 contains 13 residues. J lost 1 base, V lost 8 bases, and 1 base had no gene match. The germline V gene encodes CDR1 MNHEY and CDR2 SVGAGI. The CDR3 DNA is TGTGCCAGCGGACAGGGAAGCAATCAGCCCCAGCATTTT. This gives the protein CASGQGSNQPQHF.

This clone was counted a single time. The rearrangement joins TRBV5-1 to TRBJ2-7; 10 nucleotides match TRBD2. The V gene's germline CDR1 is SGHRS and CDR2 YFSETQ. The length of the CDR3 is 15 residues. Unmatched junction bases numbered 8, after V lost 1 base and J lost 7 bases. CDR3 bases: TGCGCCAGCAGCTTGATAGAAGCGGGAGGGGGAGAGCAGTACTTC. Translated: CASSLIEAGGGEQYF.

J is TRBJ2-7 and V is TRBV5-4, with a possible D match to TRBD1 (7 bases). This CDR3 comprises 16 residues. The V gene's germline CDR1 is SGHNT and CDR2 YYREEE (reference sequence). V gave up 0 bases and J gave up 2 bases, with 15 bases separating them. The CDR3 here is CASSLGRGTATYEQYF. Written as DNA, the CDR3 is TGTGCCAGCAGCTTGGGCCGCGGGACAGCAACCTACGAGCAGTACTTC.

V usage is TRBV20-1 and J usage is TRBJ2-5, with TRBD2 as a possible D gene (7 bases). This CDR3 contains 14 residues. The germline CDR1 and CDR2 sequences are DFQATT and SNEGSKA (reference sequence). Trimming took off 3 bases at V and 5 bases at J, with 16 bases between the two ends. CDR3 in DNA: TGCAGTGCTAGTAGGGGGGGAGGCGGGGAGACCCAGTACTTC. It yields the protein CSASRGGGGETQYF.

The chain combines TRBV30 with TRBJ1-1; D ambiguous. V lost 7 bases, J lost 5 bases, and 14 bases lay in between. Germline V gene lookup returns CDR1 GTSNPN and CDR2 SVGIG (reference sequence). This CDR3 has 12 residues. The CDR3: CASERAGTEAFF. The CDR3 DNA sequence: TGTGCCTCCGAGAGGGCGGGGACTGAAGCTTTCTTT.

A few counts support this clone. The V gene is TRBV4-2, the J gene TRBJ1-5; D gene uncertain. V dropped 4 bases and J dropped 2 bases, with 9 bases sitting between them. CDR1 and CDR2 from the germline V gene are LGHNA and YNFKEQ. The CDR3 contains 14 residues. Here the CDR3 DNA reads TGTGCCAGCAGCCGAGACACTGGCAATCAGCCCCAGCATTTT. Its protein is CASSRDTGNQPQHF.

The J gene is TRBJ2-4, the V gene TRBV6-5; 7 bases map to TRBD1. CDR1 is MNHEY and CDR2 is SVGAGI in the germline V gene. J was trimmed by 4 bases and V by 6 bases; bases with no gene match: 3. The CDR3 is made up of 13 amino acids. The CDR3, as DNA: TGTGCCAGCAGCCAGGACAGGAAAAACATTCAGTACTTC. Its translation is CASSQDRKNIQYF.

The chain employs TRBV13 and TRBJ2-7; TRBD2 might be the D (5 bases). Trimming stripped 4 bases from V and 11 bases from J, with 21 bases between. Per germline, CDR1 PRHDT and CDR2 FYEKMQ (reference sequence). CDR3 length: 14 residues. This CDR3 reads CASSSSFRRETKYF. DNA of the CDR3: TGTGCCAGCAGCTCATCCTTCCGCCGGGAAACGAAGTACTTC.

The V gene is TRBV5-1, the J gene TRBJ1-3; D unclear. Germline lookup yields CDR1 SGHRS and CDR2 YFSETQ. V was clipped by 0 bases and J by 2 bases, with 9 bases between them. The CDR3 runs 15 residues. CDR3: CASSLDGSPGNTIYF. The DNA of the CDR3 is TGCGCCAGCAGCTTGGACGGGAGCCCTGGAAACACCATATATTTT.

This clone was counted only a few times. The genes are TRBV7-9 and TRBJ2-1, with a possible D match to TRBD1 (5 bases). The germline V gene has CDR1 SEHNR and CDR2 FQNEAQ (reference sequence). With 2 bases removed from V and 9 bases from J, the gap between germline ends came to 17 bases. This CDR3 comprises 15 residues. CDR3 region: CASSLSLPGSSEQFF. CDR3 sequence (DNA): TGTGCCAGCAGCTTATCGCTCCCAGGGTCCAGTGAGCAGTTCTTC.

The chain joins TRBV12-3 or TRBV12-4 to TRBJ2-1, with a weak D call TRBD1 (5 bases). Trimming took 2 bases from V and 8 from J, leaving 10 bases between them. This CDR3 region has 13 residues. The CDR3 nucleotides read TGTGCCAGCAGTTTATGGGGCGGCGATGAGCAGTTCTTC. Its protein is CASSLWGGDEQFF.

V and J are TRBV5-4 and TRBJ2-2; a possible D gene is TRBD2 (6 bases). This CDR3 contains 15 residues. V lost 5 bases to trimming and J lost 0 bases, with 11 bases between them. CDR1 is SGHNT, CDR2 YYREEE, per germline (reference sequence). This chain's CDR3 is CASRPRGSNTGELFF. In DNA form, the CDR3 reads TGTGCCAGCAGGCCACGGGGGTCGAACACCGGGGAGCTGTTTTTT.

This sequence joins TRBV5-4 and TRBJ2-6, with D maybe TRBD2 (7 bases). V was cut by 4 bases and J by 4 bases, with 21 bases left in between. Germline lookup yields CDR1 SGHNT and CDR2 YYREEE (reference sequence). The CDR3 has 18 amino acids. This chain's CDR3 is CASSQQGRGSPGANVLTF. The DNA of the CDR3 is TGTGCCAGCAGCCAGCAGGGGCGGGGGTCCCCCGGGGCCAACGTCCTGACTTTC.

The V and J genes are TRBV10-3 and TRBJ1-2; no clear D. V was clipped by 6 bases and J by 6 bases, with 14 bases between them. CDR3 length: 13 residues. Germline assignment: CDR1 ENHRY and CDR2 SYGVKD. CDR3 amino acids: CAISGNGGDGYTF. CDR3 nucleotides: TGTGCCATCAGCGGGAACGGTGGGGATGGCTACACCTTC.

This clone was observed once. The J gene is TRBJ2-7, the V gene TRBV2; TRBD1 might be the D (5 bases). V dropped 7 bases and J dropped 5 bases, with 18 bases sitting between them. The germline CDR1 and CDR2 sequences are SNHLY and FYNNEI. CDR3 length: 14 amino acids. This CDR3 reads CASKGQSTRDEQYF. The CDR3 nucleotides read TGTGCCAGCAAGGGGCAAAGTACCAGGGACGAGCAGTACTTC.